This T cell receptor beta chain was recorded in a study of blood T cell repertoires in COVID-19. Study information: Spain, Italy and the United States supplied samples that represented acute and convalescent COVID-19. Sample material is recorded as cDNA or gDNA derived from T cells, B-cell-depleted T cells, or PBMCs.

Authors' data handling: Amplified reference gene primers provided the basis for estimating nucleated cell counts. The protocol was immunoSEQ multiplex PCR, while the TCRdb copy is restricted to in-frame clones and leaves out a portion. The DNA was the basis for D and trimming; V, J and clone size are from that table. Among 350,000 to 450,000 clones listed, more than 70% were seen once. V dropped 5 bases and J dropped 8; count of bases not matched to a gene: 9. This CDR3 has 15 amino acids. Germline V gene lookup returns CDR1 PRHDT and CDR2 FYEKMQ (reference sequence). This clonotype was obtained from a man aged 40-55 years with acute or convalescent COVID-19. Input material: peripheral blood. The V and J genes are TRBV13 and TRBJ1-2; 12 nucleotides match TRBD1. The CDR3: CASSPKGDRGQGYTF. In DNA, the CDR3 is TGTGCCAGCAGCCCTAAAGGGGACAGGGGGCAAGGCTACACCTTC.